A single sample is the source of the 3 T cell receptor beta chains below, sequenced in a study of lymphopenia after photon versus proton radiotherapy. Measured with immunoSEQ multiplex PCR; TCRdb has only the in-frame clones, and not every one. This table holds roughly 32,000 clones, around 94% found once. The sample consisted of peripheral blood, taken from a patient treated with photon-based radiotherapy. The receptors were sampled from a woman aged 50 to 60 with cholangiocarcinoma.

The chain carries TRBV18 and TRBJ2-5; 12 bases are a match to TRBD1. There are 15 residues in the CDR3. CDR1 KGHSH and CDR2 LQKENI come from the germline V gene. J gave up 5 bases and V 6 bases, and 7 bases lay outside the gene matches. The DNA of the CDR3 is TGTGCCAGCTCGCCGGGACAGGGGGCATTTGAGACCCAGTACTTC. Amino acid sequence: CASSPGQGAFETQYF.

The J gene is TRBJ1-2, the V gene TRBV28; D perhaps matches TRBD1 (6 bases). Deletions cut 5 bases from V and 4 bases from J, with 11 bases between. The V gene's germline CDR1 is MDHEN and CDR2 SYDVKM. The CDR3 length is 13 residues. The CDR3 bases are TGTGCCAGCAGTACCGGACAGACCTATGGCTACACCTTC. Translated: CASSTGQTYGYTF.

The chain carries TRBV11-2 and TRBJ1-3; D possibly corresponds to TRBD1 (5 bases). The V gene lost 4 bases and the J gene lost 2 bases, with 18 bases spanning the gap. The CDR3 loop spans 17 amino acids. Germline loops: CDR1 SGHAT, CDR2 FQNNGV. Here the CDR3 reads CASSSIRGPSAGNTIYF. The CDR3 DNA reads TGTGCCAGCAGCTCCATCCGGGGCCCTTCAGCTGGAAACACCATATATTTT.